This T cell receptor (beta chain) emerged from a study of blood T cell repertoires in COVID-19. On the study more broadly: Some COVID-19 samples were acute and others convalescent; all came from the United States, Italy and Spain. T cells, B-cell-depleted T cells, or PBMCs provided the cDNA or gDNA that served as material.

The CDR3 runs to 15 residues. In germline, CDR1 is LGHDT, CDR2 YNNKEL (reference sequence). V was pared by 0 bases and J by 5 bases, with 6 bases of the junction left unmatched. This clone was detected once. As handled by the study authors: Reference gene primer amplification gave nucleated cell count estimates. Clones were sequenced by immunoSEQ multiplex PCR, and TCRdb holds only the in-frame ones, with some missing. Clone size and V and J calls were adopted from that table, with D and trimming inferred from the DNA. Of around 150,000 clones in the sample, around 80% were seen once. This clonotype was sampled from a woman in her forties or fifties in a cohort sampled during active or convalescent COVID-19. Sequencing was done on a sample of peripheral blood. This sequence joins TRBV3-1 (or the pseudogene TRBV3-2) and TRBJ1-1; 7 bases are a match to TRBD1. DNA of the CDR3: TGTGCCAGCAGCCAAGATCGACAGGGTGGGACTGAAGCTTTCTTT. This sequence encodes CASSQDRQGGTEAFF.